This T cell receptor beta chain was profiled in a study of shared clonotypes between healthy human individuals. The sample holds one count of this clone. The method was immunoSEQ multiplex PCR; TCRdb's version includes in-frame clones alone and lacks a portion of them. Here the sample spans 2 million to 2.5 million clones, over 85% being singletons. The V and J ends lost 6 bases and 5 bases, in that order; junction bases with no gene match: 2. The CDR3 runs 12 residues. Germline-derived CDR1 and CDR2 are MDHEN and SYDVKM. This TCR came from a young man in good health. Some clones in this sample may be carry-over from other donors' samples. Sequencing was done on a sample of naive CD4+ T cells from PBMCs. Subset here: CD45RA+ positively selected. The chain is built from TRBV28 and TRBJ2-5; 8 bases match TRBD1. The CDR3: CASSRGLETQYF. CDR3 DNA sequence: TGTGCCAGCAGCAGGGGGCTGGAGACCCAGTACTTC.